This T cell receptor (beta chain) stems from a study of regulatory T cells in long-lasting Graves disease. Arm-PCR of CDR3 regions and iRepertoire HTBI primers were used to build TCR beta libraries. TCRdb passed the multiplex PCR reads through MiXCR, listing each CDR3 protein once. The sample contains approximately 300,000 distinct CDR3 sequences, 18% of which appear only once. V shed 5 bases, J shed 11 bases, and the junction held 3 bases outside the gene matches. Germline values: CDR1 MGHRA, CDR2 YSYEKL. This CDR3 region has 11 residues. As to time point: newly diagnosed GD, antithyroid drugs for less than 3 months. The authors made the TCR library using RNA they extracted from PBMCs. General observations from the study: Persistent disease samples used TRBV28, TRBJ1-2 and TRBJ2-5 preferentially. New patients shared 950 to 1,000 public clonotypes, fewer than the 2,500 to 3,500 shared by persistent patients.

This clonotype has just a few counts. As yet, its antigen is unknown. This specimen was peripheral blood mononuclear cells (PBMCs), taken at new diagnosis, from a patient treated with antithyroid drugs. The gene calls are TRBV4-1 and TRBJ2-1, with TRBD1 identical over 7 bases. The origin of this receptor is a female donor with Graves disease. The CDR3 nucleotides are TGCGCCAGCAGCTTGGACAGGCAGCAGTTCTTC. It codes for CASSLDRQQFF.